This T cell receptor (beta chain) was captured by sequencing in a study of cytomegalovirus exposure and HLA in healthy donors. Unrecorded immune exposures were likely, despite nominal health at sampling. Study observations and caveats: In a later analysis, parvovirus B19, influenza, CMV and Epstein-Barr virus appeared linked to several top co-occurrence clusters. Earlier results showed most TCR beta V segments being productive about 87% or about 30% of the time.

13 Jbeta primers and 60 Vbeta primers were used for the PCR. Clones were sequenced by immunoSEQ multiplex PCR, and TCRdb holds only the in-frame ones, with some missing. The table records 170,000 or so clones, approximately 81% of them present only once. Trimming took off 4 bases at V and 5 bases at J, with 11 bases between the two ends. CDR1 is MDHEN and CDR2 is SYDVKM in the germline V gene. The length of the CDR3 is 13 residues. In its sample, this clone was seen a few times. Antigen: not known. The chain employs TRBV28 and TRBJ1-2; D unclear. Sequences were obtained from PBMCs. The TCR comes from a boy between 2 and 15 years old in good health and CMV-seronegative. CDR3 region: CASSSTDLYGYTF. DNA of the CDR3: TGTGCCAGCAGTTCAACTGATCTTTATGGCTACACCTTC.